This T cell receptor (beta chain) is from a study of T cells in women clearing cervical HPV infection. Study background: Case blood was drawn when the lesion was first found; control blood after infection became undetectable. Only a few women had HLA typing results available.

MY09/MY11 PCR detected cervical HPV DNA; dot-blot assigned genotypes. The repertoire was sequenced with immunoSEQ multiplex PCR; TCRdb's copy has only in-frame clones and lacks some. The sample data list tens of thousands of clones. With respect to this clone: The CDR3 end is not reached by the read, which stops 3 residues before it; the germline J gene fills it in.

V gave up 4 bases and J gave up 6 bases; unmatched junction bases: 13. In germline, CDR1 is SGHRS, CDR2 YFSETQ. CDR3 length: 17 amino acids. This TCR was sampled from a woman between 18 and 70 years old with a cervical HPV16 infection that either progressed to CIN3+ or cleared (not recorded which). The sequenced sample was blood buffy coat. V gene TRBV5-1 combines with J gene TRBJ2-2; TRBD2 matches at 9 bases. CDR3 DNA (partial): TGCGCCAGCAGCCCTATAGCGGGAGTAGGATATGCCGGGGAG. Translated: CASSPIAGVGYAGE. The CDR3 as a whole reads CASSPIAGVGYAGELFF. The entire variable domain, with the rest obtained from reference TRBV5-1 and TRBJ2-2, is as follows: KAGVTQTPRYLIKTRGQQVTLSCSPISGHRSVSWYQQTPGQGLQFLFEYFSETQRNKGNFPGRFSGRQFSNSRSEMNVSTLELGDSALYLCASSPIAGVGYAGELFFGEGSRLTVL.